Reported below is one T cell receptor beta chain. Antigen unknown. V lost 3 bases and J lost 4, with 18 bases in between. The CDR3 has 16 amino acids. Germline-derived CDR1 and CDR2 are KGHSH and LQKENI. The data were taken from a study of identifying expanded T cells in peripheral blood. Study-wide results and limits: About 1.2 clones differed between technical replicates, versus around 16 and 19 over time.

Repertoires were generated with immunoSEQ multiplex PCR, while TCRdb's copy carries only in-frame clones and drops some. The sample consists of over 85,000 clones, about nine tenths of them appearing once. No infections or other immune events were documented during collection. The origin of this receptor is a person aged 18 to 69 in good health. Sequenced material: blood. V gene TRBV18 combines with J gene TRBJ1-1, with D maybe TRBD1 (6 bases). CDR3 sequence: CASSPGRGAGGTEAFF. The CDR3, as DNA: TGTGCCAGCTCACCCGGGAGGGGGGCTGGGGGCACTGAAGCTTTCTTT. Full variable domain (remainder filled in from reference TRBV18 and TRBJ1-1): NAGVMQNPRHLVRRRGQEARLRCSPMKGHSHVYWYRQLPEEGLKFMVYLQKENIIDESGMPKERFSAEFPKEGPSILRIQQVVRGDSAAYFCASSPGRGAGGTEAFFGQGTRLTVV.